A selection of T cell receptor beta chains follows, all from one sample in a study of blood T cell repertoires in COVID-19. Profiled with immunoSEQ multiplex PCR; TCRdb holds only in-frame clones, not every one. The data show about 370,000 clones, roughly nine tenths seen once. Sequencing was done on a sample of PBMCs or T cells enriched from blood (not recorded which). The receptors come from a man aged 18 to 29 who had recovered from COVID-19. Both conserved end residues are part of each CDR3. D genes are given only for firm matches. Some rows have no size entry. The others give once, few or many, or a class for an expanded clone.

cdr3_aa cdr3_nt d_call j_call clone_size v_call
CASSLYYEQFF TGTGCCAGCAGCCTTTACTATGAGCAGTTCTTC . TRBJ2-1 . TRBV3-1/TRBV3-2
CASSPVGQGNTEAFF TGTGCCAGCTCACCGGTGGGACAGGGTAACACTGAAGCTTTCTTT TRBD1 TRBJ1-1 once TRBV18
CASSPSTGNGLNEQFF TGTGCCAGCAGCCCGAGTACAGGGAATGGGCTCAATGAGCAGTTCTTC . TRBJ2-1 . TRBV11-2
CASSYGRDNSPLHF TGTGCCAGCAGTTACGGGCGAGATAATTCACCCCTCCACTTT . TRBJ1-6 . TRBV6-2/TRBV6-3
CASSLAGPNTEAFF TGTGCCAGCAGCTTAGCTGGCCCCAACACTGAAGCTTTCTTT . TRBJ1-1 . TRBV11-3
CASSATGDYGYTF TGTGCCAGCAGCGCGACAGGGGACTATGGCTACACCTTC TRBD1 TRBJ1-2 . TRBV9
CASSKALTGNTRHGYTF TGTGCCAGCAGCAAAGCCCTCACGGGAAATACGAGACATGGCTACACCTTC . TRBJ1-2 . TRBV21-1
CASSAVVAGGPGLKFF TGTGCCAGCAGCGCGGTGGTAGCGGGAGGGCCGGGGTTGAAATTCTTC TRBD2 TRBJ2-1 once TRBV5-4
CASSFERGGDSTDTQYF TGTGCCAGCAGCTTCGAACGGGGGGGAGATAGCACAGATACGCAGTATTTT TRBD2 TRBJ2-3 . TRBV5-4
CASSHGTGGETQYF TGTGCCAGCAGCCACGGGACAGGAGGGGAGACCCAGTACTTC TRBD1 TRBJ2-5 . TRBV3-1/TRBV3-2
CASSVEGGGAYEQYF TGTGCCAGCAGCGTAGAGGGCGGGGGGGCCTACGAGCAGTACTTC TRBD2 TRBJ2-7 . TRBV9
CASSDPFSSGYTGELFF TGCGCCAGCAGTGATCCTTTTAGTAGCGGATACACCGGGGAGCTGTTTTTT . TRBJ2-2 . TRBV10-2
CASSSGQLTEAFF TGTGCCAGCAGTTCCGGACAGCTCACTGAAGCTTTCTTT . TRBJ1-1 . TRBV12-3/TRBV12-4
CASSTIGTEYYEQYF TGTGCCAGTAGTACCATCGGGACAGAGTACTACGAGCAGTACTTC TRBD1 TRBJ2-7 . TRBV19
CSVRWGRGRGELFF TGCAGCGTGCGCTGGGGCAGGGGGCGCGGGGAGCTGTTTTTT TRBD1 TRBJ2-2 . TRBV29-1
CASKGDRGDYNSPLHF TGTGCCAGTAAGGGGGACAGGGGCGATTATAATTCACCCCTCCACTTT TRBD1 TRBJ1-6 . TRBV19
CAWSVLGQGGNSPLHF TGTGCCTGGAGTGTTTTGGGACAGGGTGGTAATTCACCCCTCCACTTT TRBD1 TRBJ1-6 . TRBV30
CASSQERGLGMHF TGCGCCAGCAGCCAAGAGAGGGGGCTGGGGATGCATTTT TRBD1 TRBJ1-5 . TRBV4-1
CASSLVEGPEAFF TGTGCCAGCAGCTTAGTGGAGGGGCCAGAAGCTTTCTTT . TRBJ1-1 . TRBV7-9
CASSKASDGIPTGELFF TGTGCCAGCAGCAAAGCCTCGGACGGGATACCTACCGGGGAGCTGTTTTTT . TRBJ2-2 . TRBV21-1
CASSFVGAGLDTGELFF TGTGCCAGCAGCTTCGTGGGAGCGGGGTTGGACACCGGGGAGCTGTTTTTT TRBD2 TRBJ2-2 few TRBV7-8
CSVGGGHTEAFF TGCAGCGTTGGAGGGGGCCACACTGAAGCTTTCTTT TRBD1 TRBJ1-1 . TRBV29-1
CASSTDRGNTGELFF TGTGCCAGCAGTACGGACAGGGGGAACACCGGGGAGCTGTTTTTT TRBD1 TRBJ2-2 . TRBV27
CASRTYRDSETQYF TGTGCCAGCAGGACCTACCGGGACAGTGAGACCCAGTACTTC TRBD1 TRBJ2-5 . TRBV27
CASSPGLYTDTQYF TGTGCCAGCAGCCCGGGACTTTACACAGATACGCAGTATTTT . TRBJ2-3 . TRBV7-2
CASSISQGGGYEQYF TGTGCCAGTAGTATTTCACAGGGGGGTGGCTACGAGCAGTACTTC TRBD1 TRBJ2-7 . TRBV19
CASSSWTSTTYEQYF TGTGCCAGCAGCTCGTGGACTAGCACTACCTACGAGCAGTACTTC TRBD2 TRBJ2-7 . TRBV5-4
CASSSGNTGELFF TGCGCCAGCAGCTCCGGGAACACCGGGGAGCTGTTTTTT . TRBJ2-2 . TRBV5-1
CASSLGRDRVGEQYF TGTGCCAGCAGCTTAGGCCGGGACAGGGTTGGTGAGCAGTACTTC TRBD1 TRBJ2-7 . TRBV7-8
CASRTGGANEPGELFF TGTGCCAGCAGAACGGGGGGGGCTAATGAACCCGGGGAGCTGTTTTTT TRBD2 TRBJ2-2 . TRBV28
CASNVDTGVSYEQYF TGTGCCAGCAATGTCGACACCGGGGTATCCTACGAGCAGTACTTC . TRBJ2-7 . TRBV6-5
CATSRAGTATYEQYF TGTGCCACCAGCAGAGCCGGGACAGCGACCTACGAGCAGTACTTC TRBD1 TRBJ2-7 . TRBV15
CASSETGGKGYTF TGTGCCAGCAGTGAGACAGGGGGGAAAGGCTACACCTTC TRBD1 TRBJ1-2 . TRBV6-1
CASRPENNSPLHF TGTGCCAGCAGACCGGAGAATAATTCACCCCTCCACTTT . TRBJ1-6 . TRBV7-8
CATRPPRRGTQYF TGTGCCACGCGGCCCCCCCGGCGGGGGACCCAGTACTTC . TRBJ2-5 . TRBV3-1/TRBV3-2
CASSLGGRASYNEQFF TGTGCCAGCAGCTTAGGCGGGAGGGCCTCCTACAATGAGCAGTTCTTC TRBD2 TRBJ2-1 few TRBV7-2
CASSILDRKNIQYF TGTGCCAGTAGTATATTGGACAGAAAAAACATTCAGTACTTC . TRBJ2-4 . TRBV19
CASSSDWPGGSDTQYF TGCGCCAGCAGTTCGGACTGGCCGGGAGGCTCAGATACGCAGTATTTT TRBD2 TRBJ2-3 . TRBV5-1
CASSQDSGAYEQYF TGTGCCAGCAGCCAAGATAGCGGGGCCTACGAGCAGTACTTC TRBD2 TRBJ2-7 . TRBV3-1/TRBV3-2
CASRSGISSYNEQFF TGTGCCAGCCGAAGCGGGATAAGCTCCTACAATGAGCAGTTCTTC TRBD2 TRBJ2-1 few TRBV27
CASSQTGVNGYTF TGTGCCAGCAGTCAGACAGGGGTCAATGGCTACACCTTC TRBD1 TRBJ1-2 . TRBV28
CASSLGTGGLLSGYTF TGCGCCAGCAGCTTAGGGACAGGGGGGCTCTTATCCGGCTACACCTTC TRBD1 TRBJ1-2 . TRBV5-1
CASSLAGAGQPQHF TGTGCCAGCAGCTTGGCAGGGGCTGGTCAGCCCCAGCATTTT . TRBJ1-5 few TRBV7-2
CSVGTAGNTDTQYF TGCAGCGTTGGTACAGCGGGAAACACAGATACGCAGTATTTT TRBD2 TRBJ2-3 . TRBV29-1
CASSRGNEAFF TGTGCCAGCAGCCGCGGGAATGAAGCTTTCTTT . TRBJ1-1 . TRBV5-4
CATSREYRGEGYTF TGTGCCACCAGCAGAGAATACAGGGGAGAAGGCTACACCTTC TRBD1 TRBJ1-2 few TRBV15
CASSELQGRGNTIYF TGTGCCAGCAGCGAACTTCAGGGTCGCGGAAACACCATATATTTT . TRBJ1-3 . TRBV9
CASSLGTGVKSPLHF TGTGCCAGTAGTCTCGGGACAGGGGTAAAATCACCCCTCCACTTT TRBD1 TRBJ1-6 . TRBV19
CASKGQGTDTQYF TGTGCCAGCAAAGGACAGGGGACAGATACGCAGTATTTT TRBD1 TRBJ2-3 . TRBV27
CASSLARAGSNQPQHF TGTGCCAGCAGCTTAGCGCGGGCGGGTAGCAATCAGCCCCAGCATTTT . TRBJ1-5 once TRBV7-9
CASSGDSNYGYTF TGTGCCAGCTCAGGAGACAGTAACTATGGCTACACCTTC . TRBJ1-2 once TRBV18
CAISESTGEAWEKLFF TGTGCCATCAGTGAGTCGACAGGGGAGGCGTGGGAAAAACTGTTTTTT TRBD1 TRBJ1-4 . TRBV10-3
CATSRDQGNTIYF TGTGCCACCAGCAGAGATCAGGGAAACACCATATATTTT . TRBJ1-3 . TRBV15